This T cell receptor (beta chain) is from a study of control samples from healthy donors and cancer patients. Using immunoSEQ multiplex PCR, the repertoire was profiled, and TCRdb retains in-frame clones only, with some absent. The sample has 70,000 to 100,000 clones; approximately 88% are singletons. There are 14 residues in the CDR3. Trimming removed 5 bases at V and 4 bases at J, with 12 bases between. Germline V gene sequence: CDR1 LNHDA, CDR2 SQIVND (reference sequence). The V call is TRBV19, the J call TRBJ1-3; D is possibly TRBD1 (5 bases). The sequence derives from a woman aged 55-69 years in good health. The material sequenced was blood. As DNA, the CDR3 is TGTGCCAGTAGTGTTCTCGGGGCAGGAAACACCATATATTTT. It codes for CASSVLGAGNTIYF.